This TCR beta chain originates from a study of blood T cell repertoires in COVID-19. Study-wide context: Donors in the United States, Italy and Spain gave samples during acute or convalescent COVID-19.

From germline, CDR1 is KGHSH and CDR2 LQKENI. V was pared by 3 bases and J by 3 bases, with 6 bases between. The CDR3 sequence is 13 residues long. The table came from immunoSEQ multiplex PCR; TCRdb's copy has only in-frame clones and leaves some out. The table has 55,000 to 75,000 clones, approximately 89% seen once. Sequencing was performed on peripheral blood. The TCR comes from a man aged 55-75 years with acute or convalescent COVID-19. The chain employs TRBV18 and TRBJ2-1; D not certain. The CDR3 here is CASSPFFYNEQFF. DNA for the CDR3: TGTGCCAGCTCACCCTTCTTCTACAATGAGCAGTTCTTC.